This TCR beta chain stems from a study of human T cells and chemical hapten exposure. Time point denoted: patch test 2, 6 weeks after DPC sensitization. The sample's treatment: therapeutic diphenylcyclopropenone sensitization with weekly scalp DPC. TCRdb redid the calling of the RACE reads with MiXCR, one entry per CDR3 protein. This table holds about 84,000 distinct CDR3 sequences, more than 9% found once. The sample holds a few counts of this clonotype. The CDR3 is made up of 15 amino acids. The junction had 9 bases not matched to a gene; V was cut back by 2 bases and J by 8 bases. Germline assignment: CDR1 SEHNR and CDR2 FQNEAQ (reference sequence).

The sequencing used whole blood, collected in connection with sensitization to the hapten diphenylcyclopropenone (DPC). The rearrangement uses TRBV7-9 and TRBJ1-2; TRBD1 agrees at 9 bases. This receptor was taken from a woman aged 45-60 years with alopecia areata. Some clones in this sample may be carry-over from other donors' samples. This CDR3 is CASSLTGQGSLGYTF. CDR3 sequence (DNA): TGTGCCAGCAGCTTAACGGGACAGGGATCTTTAGGCTACACCTTC. Full variable domain (missing parts from reference TRBV7-9 and TRBJ1-2): DTGVSQNPRHKITKRGQNVTFRCDPISEHNRLYWYRQTLGQGPEFLTYFQNEAQLEKSRLLSDRFSAERPKGSFSTLEIQRTEQGDSAMYLCASSLTGQGSLGYTFGSGTRLTVV.